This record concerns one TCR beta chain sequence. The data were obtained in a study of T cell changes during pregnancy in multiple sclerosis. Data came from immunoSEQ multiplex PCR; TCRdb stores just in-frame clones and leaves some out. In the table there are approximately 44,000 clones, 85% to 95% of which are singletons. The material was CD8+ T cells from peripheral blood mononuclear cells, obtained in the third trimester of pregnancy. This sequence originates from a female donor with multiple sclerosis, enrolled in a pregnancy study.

CDR3 loop: CASSLDSNTGELFF. The CDR3 DNA reads TGTGCCAGCAGCTTAGACAGCAACACCGGGGAGCTGTTTTTT. The V and J genes are TRBV7-2 and TRBJ2-2; D is unresolved. The CDR3 length is 14 residues. Trimming cost V 1 base and J 2 bases, with 5 bases left between them. Germline-derived CDR1 and CDR2 are SGHTA and FQGNSA.